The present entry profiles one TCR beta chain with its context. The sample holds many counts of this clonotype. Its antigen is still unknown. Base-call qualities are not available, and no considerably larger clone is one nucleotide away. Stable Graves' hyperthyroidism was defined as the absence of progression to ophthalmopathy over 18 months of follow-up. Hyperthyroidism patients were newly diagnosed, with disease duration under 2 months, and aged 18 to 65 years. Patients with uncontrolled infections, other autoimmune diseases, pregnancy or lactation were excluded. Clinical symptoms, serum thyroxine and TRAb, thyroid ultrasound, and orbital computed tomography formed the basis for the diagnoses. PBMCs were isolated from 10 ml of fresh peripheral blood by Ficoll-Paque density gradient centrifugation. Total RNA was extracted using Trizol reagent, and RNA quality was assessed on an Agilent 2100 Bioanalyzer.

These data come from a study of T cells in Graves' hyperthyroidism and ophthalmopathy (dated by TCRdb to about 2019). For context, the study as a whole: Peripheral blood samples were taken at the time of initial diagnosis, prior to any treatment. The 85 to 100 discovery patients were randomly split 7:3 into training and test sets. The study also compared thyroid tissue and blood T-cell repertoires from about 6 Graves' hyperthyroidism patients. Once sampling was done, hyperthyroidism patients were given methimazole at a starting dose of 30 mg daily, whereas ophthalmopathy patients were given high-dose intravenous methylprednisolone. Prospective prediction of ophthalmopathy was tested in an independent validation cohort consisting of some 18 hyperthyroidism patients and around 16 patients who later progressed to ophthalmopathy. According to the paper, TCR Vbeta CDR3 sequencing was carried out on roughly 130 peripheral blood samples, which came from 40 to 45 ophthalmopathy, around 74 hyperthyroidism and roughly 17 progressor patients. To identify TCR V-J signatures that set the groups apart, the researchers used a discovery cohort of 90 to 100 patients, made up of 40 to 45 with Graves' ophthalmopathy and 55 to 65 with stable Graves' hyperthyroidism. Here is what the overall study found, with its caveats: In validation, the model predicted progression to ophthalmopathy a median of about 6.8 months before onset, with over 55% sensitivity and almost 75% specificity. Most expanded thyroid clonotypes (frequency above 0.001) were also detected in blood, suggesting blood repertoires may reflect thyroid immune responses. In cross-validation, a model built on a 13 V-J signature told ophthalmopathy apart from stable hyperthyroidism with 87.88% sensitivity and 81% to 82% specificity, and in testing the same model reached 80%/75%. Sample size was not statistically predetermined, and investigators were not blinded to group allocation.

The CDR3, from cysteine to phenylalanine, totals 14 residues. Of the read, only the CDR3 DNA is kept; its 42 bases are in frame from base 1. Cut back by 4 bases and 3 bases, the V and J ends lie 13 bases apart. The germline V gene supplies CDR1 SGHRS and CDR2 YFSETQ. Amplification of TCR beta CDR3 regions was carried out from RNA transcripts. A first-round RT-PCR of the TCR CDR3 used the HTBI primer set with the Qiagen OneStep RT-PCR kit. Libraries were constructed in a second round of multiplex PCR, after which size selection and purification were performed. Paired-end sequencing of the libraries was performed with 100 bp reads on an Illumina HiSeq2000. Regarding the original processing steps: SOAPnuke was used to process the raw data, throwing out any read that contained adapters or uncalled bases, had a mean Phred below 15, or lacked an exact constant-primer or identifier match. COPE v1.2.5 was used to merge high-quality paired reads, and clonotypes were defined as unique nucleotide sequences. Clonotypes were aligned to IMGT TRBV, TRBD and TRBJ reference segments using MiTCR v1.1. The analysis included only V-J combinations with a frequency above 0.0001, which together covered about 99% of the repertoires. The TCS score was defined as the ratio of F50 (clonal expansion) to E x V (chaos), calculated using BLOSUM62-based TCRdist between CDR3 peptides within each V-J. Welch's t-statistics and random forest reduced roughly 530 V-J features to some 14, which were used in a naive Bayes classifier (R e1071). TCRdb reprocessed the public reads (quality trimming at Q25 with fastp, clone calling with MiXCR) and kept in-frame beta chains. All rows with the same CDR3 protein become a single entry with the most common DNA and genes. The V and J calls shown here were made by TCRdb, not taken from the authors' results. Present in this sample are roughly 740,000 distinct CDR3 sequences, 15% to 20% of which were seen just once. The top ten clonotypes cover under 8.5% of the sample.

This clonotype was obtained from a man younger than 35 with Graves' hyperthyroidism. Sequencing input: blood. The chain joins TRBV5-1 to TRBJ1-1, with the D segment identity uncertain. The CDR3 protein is CASSLIGWDTEAFF. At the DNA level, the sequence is TGCGCCAGCAGCCTGATTGGGTGGGACACTGAAGCTTTCTTT.